What follows are 28 T cell receptor beta chains derived from one specimen sequenced in a study of beta chain features in type 1 diabetes. The whole isolated RNA underwent reverse transcription, so sequencing captured expressed TCRB transcripts. Only in-frame clones appear in the TCRdb table, and some are missing; sequencing was by immunoSEQ multiplex PCR. The sample holds 150,000 to 170,000 clones, 7.5% to 10% seen once. The sequencing input was central memory CD4+ T cells from blood. The source of these receptors is a young man in good health.

This rearrangement joins TRBV6-5 to TRBJ1-1; weak D call: TRBD1 (5 bases). Germline V gene lookup returns CDR1 MNHEY and CDR2 SVGAGI. V shed 8 bases and J shed 0 bases, with 13 bases lying between them. This CDR3 comprises 14 residues. The CDR3 DNA is TGTGCCAGCCGAGTGGGGGGAGTGAACACTGAAGCTTTCTTT. Translating gives CASRVGGVNTEAFF.

The chain links TRBV4-1 to TRBJ2-3; D call uncertain. Trimming shortened V by 0 bases and J by 1 base, and 8 bases separated the two germline ends. Per the germline V gene, CDR1 is MGHRA and CDR2 is YSYEKL. The CDR3 covers 15 residues. Here the CDR3 DNA reads TGCGCCAGCAGCCAAGATATCGCGCGCACAGATACGCAGTATTTT. Protein sequence: CASSQDIARTDTQYF.

The chain combines TRBV9 with TRBJ2-5, with 11 bases lining up with TRBD2. Looked up from germline, CDR1 is SGDLS and CDR2 is YYNGEE. V was clipped by 2 bases and J by 5 bases; unmatched bases: 5. This CDR3 contains 15 residues. In DNA, the CDR3 is TGTGCCAGCAGCGTTAGCGGGGGGGCCCTGGAGACCCAGTACTTC. This gives the protein CASSVSGGALETQYF.

This clone was observed many times. This chain connects TRBV5-1 to TRBJ1-5; D remains unclear. The CDR3 extends over 14 amino acids. The V gene lost 4 bases and the J gene lost 5 bases, with 13 bases spanning the gap. The germline V gene encodes CDR1 SGHRS and CDR2 YFSETQ. The CDR3 here is CASSLDPQDQPQHF. The CDR3 bases are TGCGCCAGCAGCCTGGATCCGCAGGATCAGCCCCAGCATTTT.

This clone has just a few counts. V usage is TRBV29-1 and J usage is TRBJ1-2; D perhaps matches TRBD1 (6 bases). Germline assignment: CDR1 SQVTM and CDR2 ANQGSEA. Trimming removed 6 bases from V and 12 bases from J, with 17 bases in between. The CDR3 is 11 residues long. Here the CDR3 reads CSVGLQGRNTF. DNA of the CDR3: TGCAGCGTGGGACTACAGGGAAGAAACACCTTC.

The chain uses TRBV6-5 and TRBJ2-1; TRBD2 matches 10 bases. Germline-derived CDR1 and CDR2 are MNHEY and SVGAGI. The V and J ends lost 6 bases and 9 bases, in that order; junction bases with no gene match: 11. This CDR3 comprises 15 residues. This CDR3 is CASRPPGTSAVEQFF. In DNA, the CDR3 is TGTGCCAGCAGGCCACCCGGGACTAGCGCGGTTGAGCAGTTCTTC.

The genes are TRBV11-1 and TRBJ2-1; 8 nucleotides align to TRBD1. Losses at the gene ends were 0 bases for V and 12 bases for J; bases not matched to a gene: 10. The length of the CDR3 is 15 residues. From germline, CDR1 is SGHAT and CDR2 FQDESV (reference sequence). For the CDR3, the DNA is TGTGCCAGCAGCTTAGCCCCGGACAGGGAAGGATTGCAGTTCTTC. Its protein product is CASSLAPDREGLQFF.

V gene TRBV5-1 combines with J gene TRBJ1-2; 7 nucleotides agree with TRBD1. The CDR3 has 15 amino acids. The ends lost 4 bases at V and 2 bases at J; junction bases unmatched: 8. From germline, CDR1 is SGHRS and CDR2 YFSETQ. CDR3 nucleotides: TGCGCCAGCAGCCCTGGCTCAGGGGGGAACTATGGCTACACCTTC. Translated, it gives CASSPGSGGNYGYTF.

This chain uses TRBV5-1 with TRBJ2-3; D is possibly TRBD1 (6 bases). V shed 4 bases and J shed 0 bases, with 18 bases lying between them. Germline assignment: CDR1 SGHRS and CDR2 YFSETQ. This CDR3 comprises 17 residues. CDR3 DNA sequence: TGCGCCAGCAGCCCCACACCGACAGGAGCTAGCACAGATACGCAGTATTTT. This gives the protein CASSPTPTGASTDTQYF.

This clone was seen only a few times. V gene TRBV28 combines with J gene TRBJ2-5; a possible D gene is TRBD1 (6 bases). The CDR3 covers 15 residues. CDR1 MDHEN and CDR2 SYDVKM come from the germline V gene. With 4 bases removed from V and 4 bases from J, the gap between germline ends came to 16 bases. This CDR3 is CASSSPGHHLETQYF. The CDR3 nucleotides read TGTGCCAGCAGTTCGCCGGGACACCACTTAGAGACCCAGTACTTC.

The sample holds many counts of this clone. The chain recombines TRBV28 with TRBJ1-5; a weak D match, TRBD1 (5 bases). Trimming took 10 bases from V and 4 from J, leaving 11 bases between them. CDR3 length equals 12 residues. Looked up from germline, CDR1 is MDHEN and CDR2 is SYDVKM. The CDR3 DNA is TGTGCCATCCAGGGTCCTAATCAGCCCCAGCATTTT. Protein product: CAIQGPNQPQHF.

The chain uses TRBV29-1 and TRBJ1-4; D is ambiguous. The CDR3 extends over 14 amino acids. The germline gives CDR1 SQVTM, CDR2 ANQGSEA. The ends were cut back, 4 bases at V and 4 bases at J, with 13 bases in the middle. The CDR3: CSVGISGDNEKLFF. The CDR3 bases are TGCAGCGTTGGTATTTCAGGTGATAATGAAAAACTGTTTTTT.

This clone was detected a few times. Here the CDR3 DNA reads TGTGCCAGCAGTCCTCTCCTGACAGGGACAGCCCTTTCCTACGAGCAGTACTTC. Translated: CASSPLLTGTALSYEQYF. The chain employs TRBV27 and TRBJ2-7; 7 bases map to TRBD1. This CDR3 comprises 18 residues. The germline gives CDR1 MNHEY, CDR2 SMNVEV (reference sequence). The J segment lost 1 base and the V segment lost 5 bases, leaving 17 bases of the junction unmatched.

The V call is TRBV11-3, the J call TRBJ2-1, with unresolved D. V was shortened by 1 base and J by 0 bases, with 13 bases between the two germline ends. Germline V gives CDR1 SGHNT, CDR2 YENEEA. The length of the CDR3 is 17 residues. DNA of the CDR3: TGTGCCAGCAGCTTAGGTCATACTACGGGCTCCTACAATGAGCAGTTCTTC. Translated, it gives CASSLGHTTGSYNEQFF.

J is TRBJ2-2 and V is TRBV7-8, with 10 bases fitting TRBD1. Germline loops: CDR1 SGHVS, CDR2 FQNEAQ. The CDR3 consists of 17 residues. The J segment lost 5 bases and the V segment lost 4 bases, leaving 10 bases of the junction unmatched. CDR3 residues: CASSWGQGLRVTGELFF. The CDR3 bases are TGTGCCAGCAGCTGGGGACAGGGGCTCCGTGTTACCGGGGAGCTGTTTTTT.

V is TRBV5-6 and J is TRBJ2-7, with D possibly TRBD2 on 6 matching bases. Between the trimmed V and J ends, which lost 2 bases and 1 base, there was a span of 10 bases. This CDR3 spans 14 amino acids. Germline CDR1 SGHDT, CDR2 YYEEEE. The CDR3 bases are TGTGCCAGCAGCTTTCTCGGGACTTCCTACGAGCAGTACTTC. As protein: CASSFLGTSYEQYF.

This clone was counted between two and nine times. V and J are TRBV6-5 and TRBJ2-5, with TRBD2 matching over 8 bases. The germline CDR1 and CDR2 sequences are MNHEY and SVGAGI. With V trimmed by 2 bases and J by 5 bases, 7 bases remained unmatched. CDR3 length: 15 amino acids. This CDR3 reads CASSYQFGGAETQYF. The DNA of the CDR3 is TGTGCCAGCAGTTACCAGTTCGGGGGGGCGGAGACCCAGTACTTC.

The chain links TRBV6-5 to TRBJ2-7, with 7 bases matching TRBD1. The CDR3 contains 15 residues. The germline CDR1 and CDR2 sequences are MNHEY and SVGAGI. After removal of 2 bases from V and 9 bases from J, the junction contained 13 bases not matched to a gene. The CDR3 coding sequence is TGTGCCAGCAGTTACCGGGACAGTGGCTTACTAGGGCAGTACTTC. This sequence encodes CASSYRDSGLLGQYF.

This clone was seen more than once but under ten times. The chain is built from TRBV7-2 and TRBJ2-1; TRBD2 is a possible D gene (5 bases). Per the germline V gene, CDR1 is SGHTA and CDR2 is FQGNSA. This CDR3 is 15 amino acids long. Trimming removed 3 bases from V and 3 bases from J, with 12 bases in between. CDR3 loop: CASSFEGNRYNEQFF. Written as DNA, the CDR3 is TGTGCCAGCAGCTTCGAGGGAAACCGCTACAATGAGCAGTTCTTC.

This clone was seen ten or more times. CDR3: CASSLDTGGYYGYTF. CDR3 nucleotides: TGCGCCAGCAGCTTGGATACAGGGGGCTACTATGGCTACACCTTC. V usage is TRBV5-1 and J usage is TRBJ1-2, with TRBD1 identical over 9 bases. The CDR3 loop spans 15 amino acids. The V gene end was trimmed by 0 bases and the J gene end by 3 bases; junction bases not matched to a gene: 3. CDR1 is SGHRS, CDR2 YFSETQ, per germline.

The chain employs TRBV7-2 and TRBJ2-7; D gene uncertain. Germline-derived CDR1 and CDR2 are SGHTA and FQGNSA. This CDR3 spans 12 amino acids. Trimming pared 4 bases from V and 3 bases from J, leaving 7 bases between. The CDR3 coding sequence is TGTGCCAGCAGCTACTCCTACTACGAGCAGTACTTC. Its translation: CASSYSYYEQYF.

The table lists this clone with a few counts. This chain uses TRBV28 with TRBJ2-5, with TRBD2 as a possible D gene (6 bases). The CDR3 extends over 15 amino acids. The V end was cut by 7 bases, the J end by 2 bases, with 17 bases between. CDR1 is MDHEN, CDR2 SYDVKM, per germline. The CDR3 bases are TGTGCCAGCATGGGATTGGCGGGACCGCAAGAGACCCAGTACTTC. Protein: CASMGLAGPQETQYF.

The V gene is TRBV18, the J gene TRBJ1-1; D might be TRBD1 (6 bases). The germline V gene has CDR1 KGHSH and CDR2 LQKENI. This CDR3 contains 12 residues. V shed 3 bases and J shed 6 bases, with 8 bases lying between them. The CDR3 sequence: CASSPRQAEAFF. The CDR3, as DNA: TGTGCCAGCTCACCCCGACAGGCTGAAGCTTTCTTT.

Only a few counts were recorded for this clone. The rearrangement links TRBV28 to TRBJ1-5; D unclear. The germline V gene encodes CDR1 MDHEN and CDR2 SYDVKM. The V and J ends lost 6 bases and 5 bases respectively, with 17 bases between them. The CDR3 loop spans 15 amino acids. CDR3 nucleotide sequence: TGTGCCAGCAGGAGAGCCTACAGAGACGATCAGCCCCAGCATTTT. Its protein is CASRRAYRDDQPQHF.

This clone was recorded at least ten times. V gene TRBV10-3 combines with J gene TRBJ2-1; perhaps TRBD2 as D (5 bases). The CDR3 runs 15 residues. V lost 8 bases to trimming and J lost 5 bases, with 19 bases between them. Germline loops: CDR1 ENHRY, CDR2 SYGVKD. The CDR3 DNA reads as TGTGCCATCGCCCCCAAGGGAGTCGGGAACAATGAGCAGTTCTTC. It is translated as CAIAPKGVGNNEQFF.

CDR3 in DNA: TGTGCCAGCAGCGTACAGGGATTATCCAATGAGCAGTTCTTC. The encoded protein is CASSVQGLSNEQFF. The genes are TRBV9 and TRBJ2-1; D perhaps matches TRBD1 (5 bases). The V end was cut by 1 base, the J end by 6 bases, with 11 bases between. The germline gives CDR1 SGDLS, CDR2 YYNGEE. The CDR3 covers 14 residues.

This clone turned up a few times. The rearrangement joins TRBV4-3 to TRBJ2-3, with D possibly TRBD2 on 5 matching bases. The CDR3 runs to 16 residues. V was shortened by 4 bases and J by 0 bases, with 14 bases between the two germline ends. Looked up from germline, CDR1 is LGHNA and CDR2 is YSLEER. The CDR3 nucleotides are TGCGCCAGCAGCCGCCTCCCGGGCGGGAGCACAGATACGCAGTATTTT. This translates into CASSRLPGGSTDTQYF.

This clone was observed a handful of times. The V gene is TRBV19, the J gene TRBJ2-7, with TRBD2 matching over 7 bases. This CDR3 region has 13 residues. Germline V lookup: CDR1 LNHDA, CDR2 SQIVND (reference sequence). V dropped 8 bases and J dropped 0; count of bases not matched to a gene: 4. CDR3 nucleotide sequence: TGTGCCAGTGGACGCGGGAGCTCCTACGAGCAGTACTTC. Translating it yields CASGRGSSYEQYF.